Listed here are 22 T cell receptor beta chains from one sample, sequenced in a study of cytomegalovirus exposure and HLA in healthy donors. 60 Vbeta and 13 Jbeta primers were used in PCR. Some clones are missing from TCRdb's copy, which holds only in-frame ones; the method was immunoSEQ multiplex PCR. This sample has 58,000 or so clones, with about 65% found just once. Source material: PBMCs. Receptor source: a man aged 50-60 years in good health and CMV-seropositive.

The V gene is TRBV6-5, the J gene TRBJ1-2; TRBD1 is a possible D gene (6 bases). The CDR3 extends over 13 amino acids. Germline values: CDR1 MNHEY, CDR2 SVGAGI. V dropped 7 bases and J dropped 4 bases, with 13 bases sitting between them. CDR3 residues: CASNPGVGYGYTF. DNA of the CDR3: TGTGCCAGCAACCCAGGGGTAGGCTATGGCTACACCTTC.

This chain connects TRBV6-1 to TRBJ2-3; D may be TRBD2 (6 bases). V was cut by 6 bases and J by 4 bases, with 14 bases left in between. The CDR3 has 14 residues. Germline CDR1 MNHNS, CDR2 SASEGT. The CDR3 here is CASRIGTFADTQYF. The CDR3 DNA follows: TGTGCCAGCAGGATAGGGACTTTTGCAGATACGCAGTATTTT.

This chain links TRBV9 with TRBJ2-2, with D uncertain. Germline V gene sequence: CDR1 SGDLS, CDR2 YYNGEE. There are 16 residues in the CDR3. V dropped 4 bases and J dropped 0 bases, with 13 bases sitting between them. The CDR3 sequence: CASSLYERSNTGELFF. The CDR3 nucleotides are TGTGCCAGCAGCCTTTATGAGAGATCGAACACCGGGGAGCTGTTTTTT.

The rearrangement uses TRBV28 and TRBJ1-1, with TRBD1 identical over 7 bases. CDR1 MDHEN and CDR2 SYDVKM come from the germline V gene. After removal of 2 bases from V and 0 bases from J, the junction contained 0 bases not matched to a gene. CDR3 size: 14 residues. This CDR3 reads CASSLTGVNTEAFF. The CDR3 coding sequence is TGTGCCAGCAGTTTAACAGGGGTGAACACTGAAGCTTTCTTT.

As to this clone: This sample includes further DNA sequences coding for the same CDR3. The genes are TRBV29-1 and TRBJ1-1; TRBD1 is a possible D gene (5 bases). The CDR3 loop spans 12 amino acids. Germline lookup yields CDR1 SQVTM and CDR2 ANQGSEA. V lost 4 bases to trimming and J lost 4 bases, with 10 bases between them. The CDR3 reads CSVGGGGTEAFF. The CDR3 nucleotides read TGCAGCGTTGGTGGGGGGGGCACTGAAGCTTTCTTT.

As concerns this clone: The CDR3 carries no conserved terminal phenylalanine or tryptophan, so it likely arises from a read error. It is unclear where the CDR3 begins or ends on the DNA, so no DNA is shown, and the CDR3 is as TCRdb lists it. This chain links TRBV2 with TRBJ2-3; the table names TRBD2, a call not compared with the DNA. Both ends counted, the CDR3 spans 12 residues. Germline V gene lookup returns CDR1 SNHLY and CDR2 FYNNEI. This chain's CDR3 is CASSEGRGAGFL.

The V gene is TRBV10-3, the J gene TRBJ2-1; TRBD2 agrees at 13 bases. Germline V lookup: CDR1 ENHRY, CDR2 SYGVKD. The CDR3 is made up of 14 amino acids. V shed 8 bases, J shed 9 bases, and the junction held 7 bases outside the gene matches. The chain's CDR3 is CAIRTSGGSGEQFF. CDR3 in DNA: TGTGCCATCCGGACTAGCGGGGGATCGGGTGAGCAGTTCTTC.

The gene calls are TRBV11-2 and TRBJ1-2, with TRBD1 matching 8 bases. CDR3 length: 15 residues. The V and J ends lost 3 bases and 3 bases, in that order; junction bases with no gene match: 6. Germline V CDR1 and CDR2: SGHAT, FQNNGV. CDR3 DNA sequence: TGTGCCAGCAGCTTGACAGGGGCAAAATACTATGGCTACACCTTC. It yields the protein CASSLTGAKYYGYTF.

This sequence joins TRBV9 and TRBJ2-3; 11 bases are shared with TRBD2. V gave up 5 bases and J gave up 3 bases; unmatched junction bases: 5. The CDR3 sequence is 15 residues long. Germline loops: CDR1 SGDLS, CDR2 YYNGEE. For the CDR3, the DNA is TGTGCCAGCAGGGTGGGACTAGCGGAAACAGATACGCAGTATTTT. Translated, it gives CASRVGLAETDTQYF.

This chain uses TRBV6-5 with TRBJ1-4, with D perhaps matching TRBD1 (5 bases). Between the trimmed V and J ends, which lost 0 bases and 8 bases, there was a span of 13 bases. The CDR3 loop spans 15 amino acids. Germline CDR1 reads MNHEY; CDR2 reads SVGAGI. Written as DNA, the CDR3 is TGTGCCAGCAGTTACTCGTGGGGGGTAGGAGAAAAACTGTTTTTT. This translates into CASSYSWGVGEKLFF.

This clone has just a few counts. The chain carries TRBV10-3 and TRBJ1-1; a weak D match, TRBD1 (6 bases). The CDR3 has 12 residues. Per the germline V gene, CDR1 is ENHRY and CDR2 is SYGVKD. V was clipped by 6 bases and J by 4 bases, with 9 bases between them. CDR3 DNA sequence: TGTGCCATCAGCCTACAGGGCACTGAAGCTTTCTTT. It codes for CAISLQGTEAFF.

This chain links TRBV19 with TRBJ1-1; D perhaps matches TRBD1 (5 bases). CDR1 LNHDA and CDR2 SQIVND come from the germline V gene (reference sequence). This CDR3 is built from 14 residues. The V and J ends lost 5 bases and 3 bases respectively, with 13 bases between them. The CDR3 sequence: CASSLTWGDTEAFF. As DNA, the CDR3 is TGTGCCAGTAGTCTTACGTGGGGGGACACTGAAGCTTTCTTT.

This chain links TRBV7-2 with TRBJ2-5; D not resolved. This CDR3 has 12 residues. V was clipped by 0 bases and J by 5 bases, with 4 bases between them. Germline V gene lookup returns CDR1 SGHTA and CDR2 FQGNSA. The CDR3: CASSLAGETQYF. DNA of the CDR3: TGTGCCAGCAGCTTAGCCGGGGAGACCCAGTACTTC.

The chain joins TRBV6-4 to TRBJ2-1; TRBD1 is a possible D gene (8 bases). V was clipped by 2 bases and J by 8 bases, with 16 bases between them. The CDR3 consists of 15 residues. Per the germline V gene, CDR1 is MRHNA and CDR2 is SNTAGT. In DNA, the CDR3 is TGTGCCAGCAGTGACCCAAGGACAGGGAGGGATGAGCAGTTCTTC. This gives the protein CASSDPRTGRDEQFF.

J is TRBJ1-6 and V is TRBV28; D remains unclear. The germline V gene encodes CDR1 MDHEN and CDR2 SYDVKM. The CDR3 is 15 amino acids. With 7 bases removed from V and 4 bases from J, the gap between germline ends came to 14 bases. In DNA form, the CDR3 reads TGTGCCAGCACCCCCTCGACGGGATATAATTCACCCCTCCACTTT. Encoded protein: CASTPSTGYNSPLHF.

The V call is TRBV5-4, the J call TRBJ2-3, with a tentative D call TRBD2 (5 bases). The V gene's germline CDR1 is SGHNT and CDR2 YYREEE (reference sequence). This CDR3 is 14 amino acids long. The V end was cut by 0 bases, the J end by 8 bases, with 13 bases between. This CDR3 reads CASSLDEGPGTQYF. The CDR3 DNA reads TGTGCCAGCAGCTTGGATGAGGGTCCGGGTACGCAGTATTTT.

This sequence joins TRBV7-6 and TRBJ2-5; 13 bases match TRBD2. The V and J ends lost 5 bases and 5 bases, in that order; junction bases with no gene match: 8. The CDR3 has 16 amino acids. In germline, CDR1 is SGHVS, CDR2 FNYEAQ. The chain's CDR3 is CASSLGLAGKGETQYF. In DNA, the CDR3 is TGTGCCAGCAGCCTGGGACTAGCGGGGAAGGGGGAGACCCAGTACTTC.

The chain links TRBV6-5 to TRBJ2-7; maybe TRBD2 (5 bases). CDR3 size: 15 residues. From germline, CDR1 is MNHEY and CDR2 SVGAGI. V gave up 0 bases and J gave up 3 bases, with 12 bases separating them. The CDR3 bases are TGTGCCAGCAGTTACTCGGGCCATGCGGGCTACGAGCAGTACTTC. Its translation is CASSYSGHAGYEQYF.

This clone was recorded a few times. The chain is built from TRBV5-8 and TRBJ1-5, with D possibly TRBD1 on 6 matching bases. Germline CDR1 SGHTS, CDR2 YDEGEE. CDR3 length: 17 amino acids. V was clipped by 3 bases and J by 0 bases, with 16 bases between them. CDR3 coding DNA: TGTGCCAGCAGCTGGGAAGGGGGTCTTAATAGCAATCAGCCCCAGCATTTT. It specifies CASSWEGGLNSNQPQHF.

Worth noting for this clone: Within the sample, other DNA sequences also encode this same CDR3. The J gene is TRBJ1-5, the V gene TRBV28; D may be TRBD1 (6 bases). The germline CDR1 and CDR2 sequences are MDHEN and SYDVKM. This CDR3 contains 15 residues. V gave up 2 bases and J gave up 6 bases, with 14 bases separating them. CDR3 sequence (DNA): TGTGCCAGCAGTTTAGGGCAGGGGTTCCGTCAGCCCCAGCATTTT. This encodes CASSLGQGFRQPQHF.

The J gene is TRBJ2-6, the V gene TRBV7-9; possible D gene TRBD1, 5 bases. The CDR3 covers 16 residues. Trimming shortened V by 1 base and J by 2 bases, and 9 bases separated the two germline ends. The germline V gene encodes CDR1 SEHNR and CDR2 FQNEAQ (reference sequence). This CDR3 is CASSLDAGPGANVLTF. The CDR3 nucleotides read TGTGCCAGCAGCTTAGATGCAGGGCCTGGGGCCAACGTCCTGACTTTC. The entire variable domain, with the rest obtained from reference TRBV7-9 and TRBJ2-6, is as follows: DTGVSQNPRHKITKRGQNVTFRCDPISEHNRLYWYRQTLGQGPEFLTYFQNEAQLEKSRLLSDRFSAERPKGSFSTLEIQRTEQGDSAMYLCASSLDAGPGANVLTFGAGSRLTVL.

The chain combines TRBV2 with TRBJ2-7; a weak D match, TRBD1 (6 bases). Trimming took off 8 bases at V and 5 bases at J, with 19 bases between the two ends. Looked up from germline, CDR1 is SNHLY and CDR2 is FYNNEI. The CDR3 extends over 14 amino acids. CDR3: CASGLQGLLDEQYF. In DNA, the CDR3 is TGTGCCAGCGGCCTTCAGGGGCTCCTTGACGAGCAGTACTTC. Complete variable domain (other parts from reference TRBV2 and TRBJ2-7): EPEVTQTPSHQVTQMGQEVILRCVPISNHLYFYWYRQILGQKVEFLVSFYNNEISEKSEIFDDQFSVERPDGSNFTLKIRSTKLEDSAMYFCASGLQGLLDEQYFGPGTRLTVT.